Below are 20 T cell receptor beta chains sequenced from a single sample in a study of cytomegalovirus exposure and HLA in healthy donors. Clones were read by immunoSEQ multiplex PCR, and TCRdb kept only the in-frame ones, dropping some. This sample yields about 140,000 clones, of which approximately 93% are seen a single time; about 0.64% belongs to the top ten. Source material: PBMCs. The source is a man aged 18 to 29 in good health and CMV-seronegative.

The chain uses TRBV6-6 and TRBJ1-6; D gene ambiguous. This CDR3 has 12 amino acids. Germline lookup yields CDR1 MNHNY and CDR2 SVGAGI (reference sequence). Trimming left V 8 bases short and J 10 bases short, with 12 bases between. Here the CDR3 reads CASRLSQSPLHF. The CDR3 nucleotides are TGTGCCAGCCGATTGAGTCAATCACCCCTCCACTTT.

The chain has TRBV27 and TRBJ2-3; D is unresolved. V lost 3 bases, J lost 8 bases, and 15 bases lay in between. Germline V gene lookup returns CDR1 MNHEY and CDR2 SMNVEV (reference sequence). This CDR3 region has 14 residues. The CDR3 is CASSFALEKSTQYF. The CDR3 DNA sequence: TGTGCCAGCAGTTTTGCCCTCGAGAAATCTACGCAGTATTTT.

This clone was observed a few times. The CDR3 reads CASSYGGWLGYTF. In DNA form, the CDR3 reads TGTGCCAGCAGTTACGGGGGGTGGCTCGGCTACACCTTC. The chain has TRBV6-5 and TRBJ1-2, with D tentatively TRBD1 (5 bases). This CDR3 has 13 amino acids. V shed 2 bases and J shed 8 bases, with 12 bases lying between them. The germline CDR1 and CDR2 sequences are MNHEY and SVGAGI.

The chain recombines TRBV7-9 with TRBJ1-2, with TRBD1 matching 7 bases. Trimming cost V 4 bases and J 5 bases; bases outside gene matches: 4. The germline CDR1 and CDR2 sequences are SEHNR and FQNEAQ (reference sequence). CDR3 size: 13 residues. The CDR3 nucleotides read TGTGCCAGCAGCTCGACGACAGGGTATGGCTACACCTTC. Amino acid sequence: CASSSTTGYGYTF.

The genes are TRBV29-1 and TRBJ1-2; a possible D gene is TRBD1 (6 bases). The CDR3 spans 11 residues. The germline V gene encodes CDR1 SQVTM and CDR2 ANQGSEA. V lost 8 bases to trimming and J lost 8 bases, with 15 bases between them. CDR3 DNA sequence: TGCAGCTGCAACTGGGGGCGCGGCTACACCTTC. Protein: CSCNWGRGYTF.

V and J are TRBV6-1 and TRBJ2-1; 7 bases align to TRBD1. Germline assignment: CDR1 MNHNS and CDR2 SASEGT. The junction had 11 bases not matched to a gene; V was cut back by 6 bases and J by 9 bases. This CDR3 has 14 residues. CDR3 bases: TGTGCCAGCAGATCCGGGACAGAACGTCGTGAGCAGTTCTTC. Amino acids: CASRSGTERREQFF.

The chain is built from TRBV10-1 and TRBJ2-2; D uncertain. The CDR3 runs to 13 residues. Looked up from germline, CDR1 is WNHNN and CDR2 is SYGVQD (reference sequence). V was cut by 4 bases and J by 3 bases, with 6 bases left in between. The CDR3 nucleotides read TGCGCCAGCAGTGGGCAGGACACCGGGGAGCTGTTTTTT. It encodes CASSGQDTGELFF.

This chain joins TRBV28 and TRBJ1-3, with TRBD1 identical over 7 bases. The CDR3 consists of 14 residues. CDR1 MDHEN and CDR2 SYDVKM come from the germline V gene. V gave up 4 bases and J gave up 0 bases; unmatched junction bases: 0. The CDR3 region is CASSSGGSGNTIYF. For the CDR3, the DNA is TGTGCCAGCAGTTCAGGGGGCTCTGGAAACACCATATATTTT.

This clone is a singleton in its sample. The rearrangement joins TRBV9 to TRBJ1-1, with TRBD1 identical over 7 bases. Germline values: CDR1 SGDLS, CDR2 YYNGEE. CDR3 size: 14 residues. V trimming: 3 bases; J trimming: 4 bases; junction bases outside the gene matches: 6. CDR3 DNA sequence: TGTGCCAGCAGCGCACCAGGGGGAGGCACTGAAGCTTTCTTT. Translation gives CASSAPGGGTEAFF.

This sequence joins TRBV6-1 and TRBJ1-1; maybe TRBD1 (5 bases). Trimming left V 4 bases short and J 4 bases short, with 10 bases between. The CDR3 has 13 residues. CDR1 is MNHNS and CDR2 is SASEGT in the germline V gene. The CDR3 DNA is TGTGCCAGCAGTGCGGCAGGGCTCACTGAAGCTTTCTTT. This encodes CASSAAGLTEAFF.

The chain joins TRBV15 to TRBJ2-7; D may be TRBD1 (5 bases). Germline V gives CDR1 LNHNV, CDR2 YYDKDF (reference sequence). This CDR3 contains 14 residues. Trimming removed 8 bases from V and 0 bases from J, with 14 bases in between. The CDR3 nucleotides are TGTGCCACCCTCTTCGACAGTAGCTCCTACGAGCAGTACTTC. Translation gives CATLFDSSSYEQYF.

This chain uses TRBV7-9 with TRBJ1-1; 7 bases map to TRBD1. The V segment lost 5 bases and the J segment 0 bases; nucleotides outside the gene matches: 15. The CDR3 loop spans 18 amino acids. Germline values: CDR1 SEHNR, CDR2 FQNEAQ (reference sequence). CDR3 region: CASSGTTGTAALNTEAFF. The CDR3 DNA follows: TGTGCCAGCAGCGGTACGACCGGGACAGCGGCTCTGAACACTGAAGCTTTCTTT. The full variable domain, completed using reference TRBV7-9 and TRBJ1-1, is DTGVSQNPRHKITKRGQNVTFRCDPISEHNRLYWYRQTLGQGPEFLTYFQNEAQLEKSRLLSDRFSAERPKGSFSTLEIQRTEQGDSAMYLCASSGTTGTAALNTEAFFGQGTRLTVV.

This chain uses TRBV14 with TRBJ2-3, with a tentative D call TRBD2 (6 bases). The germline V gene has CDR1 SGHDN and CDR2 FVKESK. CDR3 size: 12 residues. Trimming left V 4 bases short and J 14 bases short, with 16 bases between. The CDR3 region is CASSRDSPLMYF. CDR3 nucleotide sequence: TGTGCCAGCAGCCGGGACTCCCCATTGATGTATTTT.

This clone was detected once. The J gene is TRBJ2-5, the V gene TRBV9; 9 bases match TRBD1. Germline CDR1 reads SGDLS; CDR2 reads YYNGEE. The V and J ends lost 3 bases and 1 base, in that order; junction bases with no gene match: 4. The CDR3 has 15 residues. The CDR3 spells CASSEQDRGQETQYF. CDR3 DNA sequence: TGTGCCAGCAGCGAACAGGACAGGGGCCAAGAGACCCAGTACTTC.

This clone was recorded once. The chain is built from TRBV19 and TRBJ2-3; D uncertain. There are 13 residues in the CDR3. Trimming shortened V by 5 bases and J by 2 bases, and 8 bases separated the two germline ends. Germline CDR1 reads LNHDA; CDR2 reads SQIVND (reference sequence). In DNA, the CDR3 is TGTGCCAGTAGTGTAGGGCCCACAGATACGCAGTATTTT. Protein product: CASSVGPTDTQYF.

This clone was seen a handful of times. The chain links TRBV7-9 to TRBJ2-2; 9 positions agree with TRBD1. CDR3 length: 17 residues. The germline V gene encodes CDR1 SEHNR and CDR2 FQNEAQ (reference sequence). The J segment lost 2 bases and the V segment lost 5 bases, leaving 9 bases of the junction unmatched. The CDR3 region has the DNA TGTGCCAGCAGCCTCCGGACAGGGGCCTTAAACACCGGGGAGCTGTTTTTT. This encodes CASSLRTGALNTGELFF.

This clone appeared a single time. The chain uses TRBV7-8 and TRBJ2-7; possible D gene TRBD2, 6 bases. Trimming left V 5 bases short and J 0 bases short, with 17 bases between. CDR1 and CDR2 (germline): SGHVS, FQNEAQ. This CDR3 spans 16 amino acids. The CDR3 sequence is CASSRARGTSSYEQYF. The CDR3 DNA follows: TGTGCCAGCAGCCGGGCACGGGGGACGAGCTCCTACGAGCAGTACTTC.

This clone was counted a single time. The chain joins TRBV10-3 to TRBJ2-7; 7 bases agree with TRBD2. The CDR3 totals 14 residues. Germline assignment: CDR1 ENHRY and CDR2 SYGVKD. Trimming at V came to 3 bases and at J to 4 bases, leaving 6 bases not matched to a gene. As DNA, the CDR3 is TGTGCCATCAGTGATGGGCAGGGAGGGTACGAGCAGTACTTC. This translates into CAISDGQGGYEQYF.

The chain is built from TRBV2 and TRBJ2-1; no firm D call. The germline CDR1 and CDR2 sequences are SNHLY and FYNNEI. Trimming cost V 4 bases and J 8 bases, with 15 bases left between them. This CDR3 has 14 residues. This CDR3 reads CASSGTVRWDEQFF. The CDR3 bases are TGTGCCAGCAGTGGTACCGTGAGGTGGGATGAGCAGTTCTTC.

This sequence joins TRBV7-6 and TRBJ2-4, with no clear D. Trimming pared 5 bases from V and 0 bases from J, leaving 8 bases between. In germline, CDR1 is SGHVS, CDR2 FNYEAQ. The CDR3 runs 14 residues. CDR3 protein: CASSPELAKNIQYF. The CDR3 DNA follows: TGTGCCAGCAGCCCCGAGCTAGCCAAAAACATTCAGTACTTC.